This T cell receptor beta chain was obtained from a study of T cells expressing NK-cell markers (dated by TCRdb to about 2020). Describing the broader study: TCR beta-chain repertoires were profiled in sorted CD3+CD56+NKG2C+, CD3+CD56+NKG2C- and CD3+CD56-NKG2C+ T-cell subsets from several donors. Randomly selected healthy volunteers, three men and five women, were used as the eight sequenced donors. Among the eight sequenced donors, seven were HCMV-seropositive and one was HCMV-seronegative. The libraries were sequenced on Illumina HiSeq 2000/2500, MiSeq or NextSeq, producing 2 x 150 bp reads. Overall study outcomes, separate from this receptor: In more than five donors, the dominant CD3+CD56+NKG2C+ clonotypes were found to rank among the top 10 CD8+ clonotypes and to make up about 1.0-7.5% of CD8+ T cells. Those dominant clonotypes were again the most abundant among CD3+CD56-NKG2C+ cells in a handful of donors, at about 25-65%. Whether the expanded NKG2C-expressing T cell clones were specific for HCMV antigens remained unclear.

A commercial ELISA kit detecting HCMV-specific IgG in serum was used to determine HCMV serostatus. Peripheral blood mononuclear cells were isolated from blood by Ficoll density gradient centrifugation. In regard to this clonotype: Its antigen is currently not known.

Sequencing was performed on an Illumina HiSeq 2000. The TCR beta cDNA libraries were made using 5'RACE template switching, a step that added both a universal primer site and unique molecular identifiers. cDNA synthesis was primed from the TCR beta constant segment, followed by two successive PCR amplification steps. Regarding the original processing steps: Reads were demultiplexed and grouped by UMI with MIGEC, and clonotypes were assembled and quantified with MiTCR. Only TCR cDNA sequences supported by at least two reads were kept to exclude erroneous sequences. Downstream repertoire analysis used the tcR package, and clonotypes were matched across fractions by CDR3 nucleotide sequence plus V segment. VDJmatch was used to annotate antigen specificity against VDJdb, with one amino acid substitution in CDR3 allowed. Once TCRdb had reprocessed the reads, it stored one entry per CDR3 protein sequence and supplied no DNA. TCRdb, not the original authors, processed these V and J calls. This sample's clone table shows about 260,000 distinct CDR3 sequences. About 0.39% of the sample rests with the top ten.

The origin of this receptor is a man between 18 and 29 years old in good health. Donor details come from another sample of the same person, matched by shared clones. Source material: blood T cells: a sorted CD56 or NKG2C T cell subset, CD4+ or CD8+ T cells, or bulk PBMC T cells (not recorded which).

The CDR3 amino acid sequence is: CASSALDGTPNGPNEQFF. The chain is made from TRBV12-3 or TRBV12-4 and TRBJ2-1; absent DNA, TCRdb's TRBD1 call cannot be checked. The CDR3 holds 18 amino acids from the cysteine to the phenylalanine. No DNA has been recorded.